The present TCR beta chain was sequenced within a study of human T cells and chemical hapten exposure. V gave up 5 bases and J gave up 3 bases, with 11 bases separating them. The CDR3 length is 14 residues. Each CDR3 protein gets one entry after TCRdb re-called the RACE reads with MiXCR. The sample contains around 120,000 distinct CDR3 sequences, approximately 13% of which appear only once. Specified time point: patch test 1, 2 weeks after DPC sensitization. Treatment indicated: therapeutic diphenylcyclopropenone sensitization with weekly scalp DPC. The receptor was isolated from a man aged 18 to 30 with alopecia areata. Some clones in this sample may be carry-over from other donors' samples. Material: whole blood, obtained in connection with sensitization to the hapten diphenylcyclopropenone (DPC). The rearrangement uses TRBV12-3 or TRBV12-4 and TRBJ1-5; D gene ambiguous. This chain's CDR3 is CASSAATSNQPQHF. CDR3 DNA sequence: TGTGCCAGCAGTGCCGCTACTTCCAATCAGCCCCAGCATTTT.